This TCR beta chain was sequenced in a study of shared clonotypes between healthy human individuals. Study background: Three plates each covered CD4 naive and memory; CD8 naive two, CD8 memory one. The study, taken as a whole, reports: Sharing across four donors was highest in naive CD4 (roughly 5%) and lowest in memory CD8 (approximately 0.4%).

Some 27,000 T cell genomes, or approximately 190 ng DNA, went into the sorted-subset replicate PCRs. This table comes from immunoSEQ multiplex PCR, and its TCRdb copy is limited to in-frame clones, with some not included. The repertoire consists of about 1 million clones, with roughly 75% occurring once and the leading ten covering approximately 1.5%. Trimming took 4 bases from V and 8 from J; bases not matched to a gene: 8. This CDR3 contains 15 residues. Germline CDR1 and CDR2: SGHTA and FQGNSA. A note on this clone: The target antigen is unknown.

Material for sequencing was memory CD4+ T cells sorted from blood. Noted subset: CD45RA-negative fraction. This sequence was found in a man aged 18 to 35 in good health. The chain links TRBV7-2 to TRBJ1-4; TRBD1 matches 9 bases. The CDR3 protein is CASSSTQGAKEKLFF. The CDR3 coding sequence is TGTGCCAGCAGCTCTACACAGGGGGCAAAAGAAAAACTGTTTTTT.